This section outlines one T cell receptor (beta chain) sequence together with its context. Germline V gene lookup returns CDR1 MGHRA and CDR2 YSYEKL. The CDR3 sequence is 16 residues long. V was pared by 2 bases and J by 8 bases, with 9 bases of the junction left unmatched. Original analysis: For nucleated cells, counts were estimated from reference gene primer amplification. Sequencing used immunoSEQ multiplex PCR; TCRdb keeps in-frame clones, though not all of them. V, J and clone size derive from that table, while D and trimming were established from the DNA sequence. The sample holds 250,000 to 350,000 clones, approximately 90% seen once. This sample is drawn from a study of blood T cell repertoires in COVID-19. Whole-study context: Italy, Spain and the United States were the sources of the convalescent and acute COVID-19 samples. The analysed material was cDNA or gDNA that came from T cells, B-cell-depleted T cells, or PBMCs.

It was during active infection that Seattle patients were enrolled and then longitudinally followed. The sample was peripheral blood. This receptor was identified in a woman aged 45-59 years with COVID-19, enrolled during active disease. The chain couples TRBV4-1 to TRBJ1-4, with TRBD1 matching 9 bases. The CDR3 nucleotides are TGCGCCAGCAGCCAACCCCTAAAGGACAGGGGAGAAAAACTGTTTTTT. It translates to CASSQPLKDRGEKLFF.